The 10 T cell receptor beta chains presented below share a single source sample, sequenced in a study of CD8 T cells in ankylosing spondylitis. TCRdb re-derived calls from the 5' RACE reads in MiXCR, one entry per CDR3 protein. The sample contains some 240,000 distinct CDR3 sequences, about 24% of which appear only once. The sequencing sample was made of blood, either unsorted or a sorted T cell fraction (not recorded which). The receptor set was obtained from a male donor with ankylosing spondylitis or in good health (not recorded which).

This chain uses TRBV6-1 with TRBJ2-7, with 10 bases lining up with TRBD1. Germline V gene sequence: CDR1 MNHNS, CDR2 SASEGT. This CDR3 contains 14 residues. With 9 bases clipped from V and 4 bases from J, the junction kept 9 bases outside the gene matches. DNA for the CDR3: TGTGCCAGTGCCCGAGGGACAGGGGCGTACGAGCAGTACTTC. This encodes CASARGTGAYEQYF.

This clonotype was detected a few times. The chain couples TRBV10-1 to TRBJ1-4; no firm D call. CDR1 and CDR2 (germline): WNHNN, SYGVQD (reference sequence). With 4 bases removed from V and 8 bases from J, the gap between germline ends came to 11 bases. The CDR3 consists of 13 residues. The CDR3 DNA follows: TGCGCCAGCAGTGTCGGTCATAAGGAAAAACTGTTTTTT. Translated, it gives CASSVGHKEKLFF.

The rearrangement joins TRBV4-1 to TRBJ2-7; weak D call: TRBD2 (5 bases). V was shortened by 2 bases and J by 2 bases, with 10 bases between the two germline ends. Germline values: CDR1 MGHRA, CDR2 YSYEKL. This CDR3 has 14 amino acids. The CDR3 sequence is CASSQLGSPYEQYF. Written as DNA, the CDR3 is TGCGCCAGCAGCCAACTAGGGAGCCCCTACGAGCAGTACTTC.

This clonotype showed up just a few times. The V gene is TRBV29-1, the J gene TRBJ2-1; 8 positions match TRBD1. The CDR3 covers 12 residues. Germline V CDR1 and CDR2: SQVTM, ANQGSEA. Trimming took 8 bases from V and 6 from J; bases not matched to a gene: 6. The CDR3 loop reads CSSADRANEQFF. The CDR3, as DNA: TGCAGCTCTGCGGACAGGGCCAATGAGCAGTTCTTC.

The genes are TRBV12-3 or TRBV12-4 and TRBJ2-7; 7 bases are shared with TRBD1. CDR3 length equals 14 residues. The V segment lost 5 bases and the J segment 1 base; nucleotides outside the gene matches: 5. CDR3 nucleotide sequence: TGTGCCAGCAGTATACAGGGACAGTCCTACGAGCAGTACTTC. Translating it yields CASSIQGQSYEQYF.

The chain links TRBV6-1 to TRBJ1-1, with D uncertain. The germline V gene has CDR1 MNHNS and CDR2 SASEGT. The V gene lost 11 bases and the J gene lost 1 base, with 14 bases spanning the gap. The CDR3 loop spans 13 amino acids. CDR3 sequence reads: CAHWTGPNTEAFF. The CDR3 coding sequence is TGTGCCCACTGGACGGGCCCGAACACTGAAGCTTTCTTT.

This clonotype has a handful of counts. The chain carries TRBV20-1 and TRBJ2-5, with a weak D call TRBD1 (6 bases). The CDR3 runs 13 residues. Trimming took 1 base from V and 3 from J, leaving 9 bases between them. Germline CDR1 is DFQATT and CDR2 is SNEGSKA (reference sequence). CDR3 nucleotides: TGCAGTGCTAGAGGAGGACAGAAAGAGACCCAGTACTTC. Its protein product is CSARGGQKETQYF.

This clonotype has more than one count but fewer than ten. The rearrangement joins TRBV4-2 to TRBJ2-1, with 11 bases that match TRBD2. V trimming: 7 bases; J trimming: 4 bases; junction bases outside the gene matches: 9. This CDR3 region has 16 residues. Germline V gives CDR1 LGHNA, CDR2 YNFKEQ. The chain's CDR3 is CASTGTLAGAYNEQFF. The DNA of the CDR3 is TGTGCCAGCACGGGAACACTAGCGGGGGCGTACAATGAGCAGTTCTTC.

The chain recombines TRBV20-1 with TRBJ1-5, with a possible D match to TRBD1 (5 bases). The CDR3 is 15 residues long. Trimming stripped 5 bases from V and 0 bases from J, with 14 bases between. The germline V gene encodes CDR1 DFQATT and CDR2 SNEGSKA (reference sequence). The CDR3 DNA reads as TGCAGTGCTCGACGGACACCCGATAGCAATCAGCCCCAGCATTTT. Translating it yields CSARRTPDSNQPQHF.

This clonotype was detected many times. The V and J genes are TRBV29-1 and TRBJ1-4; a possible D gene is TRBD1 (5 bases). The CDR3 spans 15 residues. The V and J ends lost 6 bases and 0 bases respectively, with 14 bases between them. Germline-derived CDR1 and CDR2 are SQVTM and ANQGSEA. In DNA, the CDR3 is TGCAGCGTGGGGGGAACGGGAGCAACTAATGAAAAACTGTTTTTT. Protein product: CSVGGTGATNEKLFF.